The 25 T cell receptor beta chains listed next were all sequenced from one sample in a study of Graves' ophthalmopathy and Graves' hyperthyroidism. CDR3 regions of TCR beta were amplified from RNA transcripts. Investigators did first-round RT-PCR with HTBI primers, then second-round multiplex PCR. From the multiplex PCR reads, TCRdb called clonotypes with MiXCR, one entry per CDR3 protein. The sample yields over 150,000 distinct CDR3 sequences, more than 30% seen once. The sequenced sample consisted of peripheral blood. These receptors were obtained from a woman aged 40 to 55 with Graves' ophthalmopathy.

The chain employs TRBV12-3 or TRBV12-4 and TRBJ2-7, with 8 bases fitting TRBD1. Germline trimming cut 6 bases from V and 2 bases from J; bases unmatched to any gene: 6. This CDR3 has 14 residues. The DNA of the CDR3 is TGTGCCAGCAGCCGGACAGGGTTCCCCTACGAGCAGTACTTC. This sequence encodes CASSRTGFPYEQYF.

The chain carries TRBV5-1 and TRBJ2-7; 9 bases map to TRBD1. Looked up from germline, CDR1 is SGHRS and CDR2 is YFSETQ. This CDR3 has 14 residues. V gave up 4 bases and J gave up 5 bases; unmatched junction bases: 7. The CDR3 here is CASSRDREVHEQYF. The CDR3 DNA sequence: TGCGCCAGCAGCCGGGACAGGGAGGTACACGAGCAGTACTTC.

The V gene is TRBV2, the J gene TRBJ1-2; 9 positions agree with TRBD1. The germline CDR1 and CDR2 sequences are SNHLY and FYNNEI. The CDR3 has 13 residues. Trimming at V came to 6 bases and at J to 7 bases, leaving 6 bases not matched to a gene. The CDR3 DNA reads TGTGCCAGCAGGACACAGGGGGCCAGTGGCTACACCTTC. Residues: CASRTQGASGYTF. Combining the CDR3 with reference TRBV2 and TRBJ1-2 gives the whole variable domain EPEVTQTPSHQVTQMGQEVILRCVPISNHLYFYWYRQILGQKVEFLVSFYNNEISEKSEIFDDQFSVERPDGSNFTLKIRSTKLEDSAMYFCASRTQGASGYTFGSGTRLTVV.

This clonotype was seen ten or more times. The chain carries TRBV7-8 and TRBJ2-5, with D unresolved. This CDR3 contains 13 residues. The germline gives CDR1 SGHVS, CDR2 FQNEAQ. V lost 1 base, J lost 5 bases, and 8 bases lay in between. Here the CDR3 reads CASSLEGRETQYF. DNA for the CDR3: TGTGCCAGCAGCTTAGAAGGGCGGGAGACCCAGTACTTC.

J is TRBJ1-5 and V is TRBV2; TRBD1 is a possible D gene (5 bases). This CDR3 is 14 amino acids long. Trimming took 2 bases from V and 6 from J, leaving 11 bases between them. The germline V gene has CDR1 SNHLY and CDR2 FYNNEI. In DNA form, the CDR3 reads TGTGCCAGCAGTGAATCTTCAGGGCGTCAGCCCCAGCATTTT. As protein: CASSESSGRQPQHF. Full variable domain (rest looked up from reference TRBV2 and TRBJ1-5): EPEVTQTPSHQVTQMGQEVILRCVPISNHLYFYWYRQILGQKVEFLVSFYNNEISEKSEIFDDQFSVERPDGSNFTLKIRSTKLEDSAMYFCASSESSGRQPQHFGDGTRLSIL.

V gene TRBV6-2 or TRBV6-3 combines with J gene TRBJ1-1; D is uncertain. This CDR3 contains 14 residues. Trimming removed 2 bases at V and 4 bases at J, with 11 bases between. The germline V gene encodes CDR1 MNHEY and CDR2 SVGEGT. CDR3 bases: TGTGCCAGCAGTTACCTACGCGGACGCACTGAAGCTTTCTTT. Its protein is CASSYLRGRTEAFF.

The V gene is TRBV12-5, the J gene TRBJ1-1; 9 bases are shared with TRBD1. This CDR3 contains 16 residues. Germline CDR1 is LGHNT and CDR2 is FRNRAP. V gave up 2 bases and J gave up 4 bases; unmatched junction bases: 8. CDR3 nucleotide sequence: TGTGCTAGTGGTTTGAACCGACAGGGGGTATTCACTGAAGCTTTCTTT. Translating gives CASGLNRQGVFTEAFF.

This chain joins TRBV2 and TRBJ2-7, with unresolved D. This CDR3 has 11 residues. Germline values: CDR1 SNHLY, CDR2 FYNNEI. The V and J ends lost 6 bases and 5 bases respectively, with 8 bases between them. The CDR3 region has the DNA TGTGCCAGCAGAATCCGGAACGAGCAGTACTTC. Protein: CASRIRNEQYF.

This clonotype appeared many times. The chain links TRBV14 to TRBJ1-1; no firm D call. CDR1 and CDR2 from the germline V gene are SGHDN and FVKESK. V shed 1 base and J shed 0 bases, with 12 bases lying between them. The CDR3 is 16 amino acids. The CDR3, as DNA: TGTGCCAGCAGCCAAGCGGGTGGAGTCATGAACACTGAAGCTTTCTTT. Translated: CASSQAGGVMNTEAFF.

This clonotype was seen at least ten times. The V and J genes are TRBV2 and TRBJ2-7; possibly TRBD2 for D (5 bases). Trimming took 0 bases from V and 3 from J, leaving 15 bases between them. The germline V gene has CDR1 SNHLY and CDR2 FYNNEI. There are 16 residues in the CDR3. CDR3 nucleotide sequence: TGTGCCAGCAGTGAAGCGCAGGACTTGGAGTACTACGAGCAGTACTTC. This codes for CASSEAQDLEYYEQYF.

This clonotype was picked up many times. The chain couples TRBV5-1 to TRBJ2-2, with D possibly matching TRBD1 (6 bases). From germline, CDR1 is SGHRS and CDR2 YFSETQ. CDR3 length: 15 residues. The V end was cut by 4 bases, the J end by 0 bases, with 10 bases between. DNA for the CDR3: TGCGCCAGCAGCCCGGACAGCGCGAACACCGGGGAGCTGTTTTTT. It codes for CASSPDSANTGELFF.

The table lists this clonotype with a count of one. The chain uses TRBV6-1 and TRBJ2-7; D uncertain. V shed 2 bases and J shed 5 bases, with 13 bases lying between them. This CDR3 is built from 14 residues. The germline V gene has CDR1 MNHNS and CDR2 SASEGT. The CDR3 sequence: CASSERTGPHEQYF. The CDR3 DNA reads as TGTGCCAGCAGTGAACGGACGGGTCCCCACGAGCAGTACTTC.

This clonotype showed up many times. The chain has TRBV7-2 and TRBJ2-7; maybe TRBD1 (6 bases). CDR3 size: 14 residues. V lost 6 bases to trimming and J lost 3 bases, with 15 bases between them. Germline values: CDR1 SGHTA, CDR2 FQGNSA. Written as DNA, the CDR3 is TGTGCCAGCAGTAGGGGGTCGGGGATCTACGAGCAGTACTTC. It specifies CASSRGSGIYEQYF.

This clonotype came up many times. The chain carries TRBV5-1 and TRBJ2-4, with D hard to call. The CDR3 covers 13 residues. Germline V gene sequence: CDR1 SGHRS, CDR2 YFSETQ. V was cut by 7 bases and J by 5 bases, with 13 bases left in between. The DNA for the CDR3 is TGCGCCAGCGGTATGAGGCCCCAAAACATTCAGTACTTC. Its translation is CASGMRPQNIQYF.

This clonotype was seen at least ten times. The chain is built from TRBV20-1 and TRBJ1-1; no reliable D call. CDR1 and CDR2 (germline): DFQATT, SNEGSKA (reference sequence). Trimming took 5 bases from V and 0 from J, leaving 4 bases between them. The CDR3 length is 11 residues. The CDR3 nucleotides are TGCAGTGCTCGGATGAACACTGAAGCTTTCTTT. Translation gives CSARMNTEAFF.

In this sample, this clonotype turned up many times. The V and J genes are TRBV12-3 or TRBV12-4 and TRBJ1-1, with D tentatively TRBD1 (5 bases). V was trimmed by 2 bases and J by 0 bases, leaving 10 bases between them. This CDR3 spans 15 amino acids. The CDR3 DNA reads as TGTGCCAGCAGTTTATGGGGCGCCCTGAACACTGAAGCTTTCTTT. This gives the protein CASSLWGALNTEAFF.

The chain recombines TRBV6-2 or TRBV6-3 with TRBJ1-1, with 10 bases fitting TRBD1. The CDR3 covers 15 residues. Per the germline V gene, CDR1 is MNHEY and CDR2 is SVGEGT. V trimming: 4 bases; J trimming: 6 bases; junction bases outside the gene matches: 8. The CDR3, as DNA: TGTGCCAGCAGTTCGTGGACAGGGGGGGGAGCTGAAGCTTTCTTT. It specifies CASSSWTGGGAEAFF.

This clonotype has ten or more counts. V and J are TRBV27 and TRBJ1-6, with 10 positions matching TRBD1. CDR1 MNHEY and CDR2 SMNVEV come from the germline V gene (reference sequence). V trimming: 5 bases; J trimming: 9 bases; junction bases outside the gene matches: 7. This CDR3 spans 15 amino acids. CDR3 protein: CASSGAGQGSSPLHF. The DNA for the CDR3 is TGTGCCAGCAGTGGAGCGGGACAGGGGTCTTCACCCCTCCACTTT.

The CDR3 DNA is TGTGCCAGCAGCTTACTTATCGGTCTCCAACGGGCCGACACTGAAGCTTTCTTT. This encodes CASSLLIGLQRADTEAFF. The chain employs TRBV7-8 and TRBJ1-1, with unresolved D. The germline V and J ends were trimmed by 2 bases and 3 bases, with 22 bases remaining between them. This CDR3 region has 18 residues. The germline gives CDR1 SGHVS, CDR2 FQNEAQ. Filled out from reference TRBV7-8 and TRBJ1-1, the complete variable domain reads GAGVSQSPRYKVAKRGQDVALRCDPISGHVSLFWYQQALGQGPEFLTYFQNEAQLDKSGLPSDRFFAERPEGSVSTLKIQRTQQEDSAVYLCASSLLIGLQRADTEAFFGQGTRLTVV.

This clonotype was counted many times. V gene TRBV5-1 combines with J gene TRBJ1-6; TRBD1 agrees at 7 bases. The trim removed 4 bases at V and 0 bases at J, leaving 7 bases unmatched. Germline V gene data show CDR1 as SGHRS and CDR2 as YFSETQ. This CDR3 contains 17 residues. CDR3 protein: CASSRQGRGSYNSPLHF. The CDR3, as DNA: TGCGCCAGCAGCAGACAGGGACGCGGCTCCTATAATTCACCCCTCCACTTT.

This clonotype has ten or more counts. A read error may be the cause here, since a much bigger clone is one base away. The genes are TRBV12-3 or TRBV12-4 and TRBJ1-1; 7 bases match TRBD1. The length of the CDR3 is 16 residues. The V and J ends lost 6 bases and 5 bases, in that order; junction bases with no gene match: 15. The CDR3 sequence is CASRGSRQGWGTEAFF. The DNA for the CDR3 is TGTGCCAGCAGGGGAAGCCGACAGGGATGGGGGACTGAAGCTTTCTTT.

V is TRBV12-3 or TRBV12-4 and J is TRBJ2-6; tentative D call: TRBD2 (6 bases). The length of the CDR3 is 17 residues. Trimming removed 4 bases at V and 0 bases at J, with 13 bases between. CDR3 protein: CASSYRRASSGANVLTF. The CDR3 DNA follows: TGTGCCAGCAGTTACCGGAGGGCGAGCTCTGGGGCCAACGTCCTGACTTTC.

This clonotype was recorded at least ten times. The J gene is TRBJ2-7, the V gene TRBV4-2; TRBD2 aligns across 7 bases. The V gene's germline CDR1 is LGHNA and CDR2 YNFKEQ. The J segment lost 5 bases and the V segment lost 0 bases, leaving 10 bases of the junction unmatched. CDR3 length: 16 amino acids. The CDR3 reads CASSQERTGGGDEQYF. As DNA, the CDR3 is TGTGCCAGCAGCCAAGAACGCACGGGAGGAGGAGACGAGCAGTACTTC.

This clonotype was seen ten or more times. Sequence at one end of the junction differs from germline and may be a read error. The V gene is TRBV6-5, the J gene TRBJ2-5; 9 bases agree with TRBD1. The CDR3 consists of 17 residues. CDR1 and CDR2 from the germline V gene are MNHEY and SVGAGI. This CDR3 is CASSYSPSGDRVETRYF. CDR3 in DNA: TGTGCCAGCAGTTACTCTCCGTCGGGGGACAGGGTAGAGACCCGGTACTTC.

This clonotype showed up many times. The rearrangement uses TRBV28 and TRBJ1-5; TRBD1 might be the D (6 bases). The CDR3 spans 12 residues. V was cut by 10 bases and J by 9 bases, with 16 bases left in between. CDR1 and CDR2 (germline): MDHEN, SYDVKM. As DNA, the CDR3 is TGTGCCACCAGGGGCACCTTTTGGCCCCAGCATTTT. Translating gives CATRGTFWPQHF.